This T cell receptor beta chain was sequenced in a study of Ad26.COV2.S vaccination and SARS-CoV-2 variants. Study-wide results and caveats: It was vaccine recipients, not placebo recipients, who had the higher spike-specific TCR breadth. An underestimation of total T cell responses may have resulted from the TCR breadth and depth analyses. It was reported that spike-specific CD8+ and CD4+ T cell responses were substantially broad after vaccination. Recipients of vaccine and of placebo showed similar breadth of their non-spike TCR repertoires.

This table comes from immunoSEQ multiplex PCR, and its TCRdb copy is limited to in-frame clones, with some not included. The repertoire holds 350,000 to 450,000 clones, with 92% as singletons. Concerning this clone: No antigen is known for it.

With 4 bases clipped from V and 6 bases from J, the junction kept 9 bases outside the gene matches. Germline V CDR1 and CDR2: LGHNA, YSLEER. The CDR3 extends over 15 amino acids. The sequence was obtained from a human donor who had recovered from COVID-19. V is TRBV4-3 and J is TRBJ2-7, with 10 bases fitting TRBD1. This specimen was peripheral blood, taken after recovery from COVID-19. CDR3 residues: CASSRRGQGLFEQYF. In DNA, the CDR3 is TGCGCCAGCAGCCGAAGGGGACAGGGGCTCTTCGAGCAGTACTTC.